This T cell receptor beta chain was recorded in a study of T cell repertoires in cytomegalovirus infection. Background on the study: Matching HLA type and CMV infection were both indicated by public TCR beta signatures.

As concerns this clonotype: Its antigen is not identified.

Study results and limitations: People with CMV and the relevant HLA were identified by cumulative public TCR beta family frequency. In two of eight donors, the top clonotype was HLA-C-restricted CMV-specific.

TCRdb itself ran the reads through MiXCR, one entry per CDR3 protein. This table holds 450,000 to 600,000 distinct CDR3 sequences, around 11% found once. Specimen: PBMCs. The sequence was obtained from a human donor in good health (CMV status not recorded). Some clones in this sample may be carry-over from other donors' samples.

CDR3 DNA sequence: TGTGCCAGTAGTACGACAGGGACCCGTGGCACCGGGGAGCTGTTTTTT. Amino acid sequence: CASSTTGTRGTGELFF. The gene calls are TRBV19 and TRBJ2-2, with 7 bases lining up with TRBD1. The CDR3 spans 16 residues. J lost 4 bases, V lost 4 bases, and 9 bases had no gene match. Germline V gene sequence: CDR1 LNHDA, CDR2 SQIVND (reference sequence). Based on the CDR3 plus reference TRBV19 and TRBJ2-2, the full variable domain is DGGITQSPKYLFRKEGQNVTLSCEQNLNHDAMYWYRQDPGQGLRLIYYSQIVNDFQKGDIAEGYSVSREKKESFPLTVTSAQKNPTAFYLCASSTTGTRGTGELFFGEGSRLTVL.